Listed below are T cell receptor beta chains from one sample, sequenced in a study of response to subunit inactivated influenza vaccine. TCRdb independently ran MiXCR on the RT-PCR reads; one entry per CDR3 protein. Here the sample spans almost 250,000 distinct CDR3 sequences, less than 15% being singletons. Sequencing was performed on non-naive T cells sorted from PBMCs, taken around 14 days before vaccination. The receptor set was obtained from a man between 45 and 60 years old who received an inactivated influenza vaccine. CDR3s include the opening cysteine and the closing phenylalanine or tryptophan. The D gene is left open where the match is weak. Only part of the rows carry a size: once, few, many, or a class if the clone is expanded.

.	TRBJ2-1	TRBV7-9	.	TGTGCCAGCAGCTTAGATGGCCTCTACAATGAGCAGTTCTTC	CASSLDGLYNEQFF
few	TRBJ1-2	TRBV12-3/TRBV12-4	.	TGTGCCAGCAGTTTCGAAGGACTTTACTATGGCTACACCTTC	CASSFEGLYYGYTF
many	TRBJ2-2	TRBV20-1	.	TGCAGTGCTAGAGATGAGTGGGGGGAGAACACCGGGGAGCTGTTTTTT	CSARDEWGENTGELFF
.	TRBJ1-3	TRBV20-1	.	TGCAGTGCTAGGAGCACCGCTTCTGGAAACACCATATATTTT	CSARSTASGNTIYF
many	TRBJ2-2	TRBV29-1	TRBD1	TGCAGCGTGAACAGGGGGCCTGGCACCGGGGAGCTGTTTTTT	CSVNRGPGTGELFF
many	TRBJ2-2	TRBV18	.	TGTGCCAGCTCACCAGCAGGGGTGAACACCGGGGAGCTGTTTTTT	CASSPAGVNTGELFF
.	TRBJ2-7	TRBV20-1	.	TGCAGTGCTAGAAGGGGCGCGCCCTACGAGCAGTACTTC	CSARRGAPYEQYF
many	TRBJ1-4	TRBV7-2	TRBD1	TGTGCCAGCAGCTTAGGGGACAGGGAAAATGAAAAACTGTTTTTT	CASSLGDRENEKLFF
few	TRBJ2-6	TRBV5-1	.	TGCGCCAGCACTCCCGGGGACTCTGGGGCCAACGTCCTGACTTTC	CASTPGDSGANVLTF
few	TRBJ2-5	TRBV27	TRBD1	TGTGCCAGCAGCCCCCGCGCCGGGACAGGGGGGTCCAGGACCCAGTACTTC	CASSPRAGTGGSRTQYF
many	TRBJ2-5	TRBV12-3/TRBV12-4	TRBD2	TGTGCCAGCAGTCCCGGGACTAGCGGGGGGGCAGAGACCCAGTACTTC	CASSPGTSGGAETQYF
.	TRBJ2-7	TRBV20-1	TRBD2	TGCAGTGCTAGAGAGCTAGCGGGCTTCTACGAGCAGTACTTC	CSARELAGFYEQYF
.	TRBJ1-1	TRBV30	.	TGTGCCTGGAACCCGTGGGGGAACACTGAAGCTTTCTTT	CAWNPWGNTEAFF
.	TRBJ2-7	TRBV18	.	TGTGCCAGCTCACCAGAACAGAACACCTACGAGCAGTGCTTC	CASSPEQNTYEQCF
few	TRBJ2-7	TRBV2	.	TGTGCCAGCAGTGAGCACTACGAGCAGTACTTC	CASSEHYEQYF
.	TRBJ1-2	TRBV2	.	TGTGCCAGCGGAGTCGGGGGGGGCTACACCTTC	CASGVGGGYTF
.	TRBJ2-5	TRBV15	.	TGTGCCACCAGCAGACCAAATGGGGGGACCCAGTACTTC	CATSRPNGGTQYF
.	TRBJ1-4	TRBV5-1	.	TGCGCCAGCAGCTCGCGGGACGGTGAAAAACTGTTTTTT	CASSSRDGEKLFF
.	TRBJ2-1	TRBV14	.	TGTGCCAGCAGCCAGGAGAGAGCAGGGCCCAATGAGCAGTTCTTC	CASSQERAGPNEQFF
many	TRBJ1-1	TRBV4-3	TRBD1	TGCGCCAGCAGCCAAGATGTTCGACAGGGTCACGGGAGGGAAGCTTTCTTT	CASSQDVRQGHGREAFF